These T cell receptor beta chains were read from a single sample in a study of PD-L1 blockade in urothelial cancer. Method: immunoSEQ multiplex PCR; TCRdb's copy keeps in-frame clones and lacks some. The sample records 40,000 to 55,000 clones, 88% being singletons. The material was PBMCs, obtained around atezolizumab (anti-PD-L1) treatment. The receptors stem from a man aged 55 to 70 with urothelial cancer. Both conserved end residues are part of each CDR3. D genes are given only for firm matches. Rows give clone size only sometimes, using once, few, many, or a class for an expanded clone.

v_call	j_call	d_call	clone_size	cdr3_aa
TRBV5-1	TRBJ1-6	.	.	CASSLDAGATYNSPLHF
TRBV11-2	TRBJ1-5	.	.	CASSLPRSRGGSNQPQHF
TRBV7-8	TRBJ2-7	.	.	CASSLVGQIGRVSYEQYF
TRBV7-6	TRBJ1-2	TRBD1	.	CAVDRGNNYGYTF
TRBV30	TRBJ1-1	TRBD1	.	CAWSAGDRPLSEAFF
TRBV19	TRBJ2-7	.	once	CASNRQVTSTEQYF
TRBV7-3	TRBJ2-1	.	.	CASSLSRGDEQFF
TRBV28	TRBJ2-5	.	.	CASSLFPDRVETQYF
TRBV30	TRBJ1-3	TRBD1	.	CAWRTGGNTIYF
TRBV19	TRBJ2-7	.	.	CASSIVGSSYEQYF
TRBV25-1	TRBJ1-1	TRBD1	.	CASIAATGANTEAFF
TRBV10-3	TRBJ1-2	TRBD1	.	CAIDPGQGNGYTF
TRBV7-9	TRBJ1-5	TRBD1	few	CASSSFGTGLQPQHF
TRBV6-5	TRBJ2-7	TRBD2	.	CASSSDSTGGYEQYF
TRBV20-1	TRBJ1-2	TRBD1	.	CSAPTGYGYTF
TRBV7-2	TRBJ1-1	.	.	CASAFGRGTEGAFF
TRBV5-4	TRBJ1-2	TRBD1	.	CASSYGTGSLGYTF
TRBV4-3	TRBJ2-7	TRBD1	.	CASSQVAGGSYEQYF
TRBV6-1	TRBJ2-3	TRBD2	.	CASKRGGEDTQYF
TRBV27	TRBJ2-7	TRBD2	once	CASSFGWPSGSIPQEQYF
TRBV19	TRBJ2-7	.	.	CASSIGVEAGIHEQYF
TRBV18	TRBJ1-1	TRBD1	.	CASSPGQGNTEAFF
TRBV2	TRBJ2-1	TRBD1	.	CASSEGQGRFNEQFF
TRBV19	TRBJ1-4	TRBD1	.	CASTYRDRGSFREKLFF
TRBV5-1	TRBJ2-7	.	.	CASSFTGGHSYEQYF
TRBV7-3	TRBJ1-2	TRBD1	.	CASSLGAGGMDGYTF
TRBV28	TRBJ1-2	.	once	CASSLINYGYTF
TRBV5-1	TRBJ2-1	.	.	CASSSIAALYNEQFF
TRBV2	TRBJ2-7	TRBD1	.	CARGQGGYEQYF
TRBV9	TRBJ2-7	TRBD1	.	CASSVLGQGAYEQYF
TRBV30	TRBJ2-2	.	.	CAWKGATNTGELFF
TRBV6-1	TRBJ1-4	TRBD1	.	CASRTGATNEKLFF
TRBV29-1	TRBJ2-3	.	.	CSVEDVGQRAQYF
TRBV4-3	TRBJ2-2	TRBD2	.	CASSQVITSGGTGELFF
TRBV9	TRBJ2-2	.	once	CASSAPFVGGPGELFF
TRBV6-5	TRBJ1-5	.	few	CASRPVGESNQPQHF
TRBV4-1	TRBJ2-5	TRBD2	.	CANSQLSGGAVETQYF
TRBV5-4	TRBJ2-5	.	.	CASSLYSAQGQETQYF
TRBV5-8	TRBJ2-7	.	.	CASRKQDSYEQYF
TRBV10-2	TRBJ2-1	.	.	CASVDKEQFF
TRBV19	TRBJ1-2	TRBD1	once	CASSKDRDYYGYTF
TRBV10-3	TRBJ1-1	TRBD1	.	CAIKGQLNTEAFF
TRBV7-2	TRBJ2-7	.	.	CASSLEVLQFFEQYF
TRBV5-5	TRBJ1-5	.	once	CASSPVGGEGQPQHF
TRBV5-8	TRBJ2-3	.	.	CASRAGGNTDTQYF
TRBV7-8	TRBJ2-7	TRBD2	once	CASAKRGVSYEQYF
TRBV5-1	TRBJ1-1	.	.	CASSFGEDTEAFF
TRBV2	TRBJ2-7	.	.	CASREWQMTYEQYF
TRBV5-1	TRBJ2-1	TRBD2	.	CASYSGTSRYNEQFF
TRBV19	TRBJ2-1	.	.	CASSPRGAGATYNEQFF
TRBV14	TRBJ1-3	.	.	CASSPGRGSGNTIYF
TRBV5-1	TRBJ2-1	TRBD2	.	CASRTSGSYEQFF
TRBV5-6	TRBJ2-2	TRBD2	.	CASSLGGRARTGELFF
TRBV5-1	TRBJ2-5	.	.	CASSLVGAQETQYF
TRBV11-2	TRBJ2-7	.	.	CASSLIRDGRYEQYF
TRBV4-1	TRBJ2-7	TRBD2	.	CASSQVSSGGLYEQYF
TRBV6-1	TRBJ2-7	TRBD1	.	CASSVVGQGHYEQYF
TRBV10-2	TRBJ2-2	.	.	CASSDLRGLGTGELFF
TRBV7-2	TRBJ2-7	TRBD2	.	CASSPRLARSSYEQYF